This TCR beta chain stems from a study of human T cells and chemical hapten exposure. Study-level points and caveats: In the PT1 data, expanded TCR counts showed a positive correlation with patch test score.

TCRdb redid the calling of the RACE reads with MiXCR, one entry per CDR3 protein. The repertoire holds tens of thousands of distinct CDR3 sequences, with under 12% as singletons. Between the trimmed V and J ends, which lost 5 bases and 4 bases, there was a span of 13 bases. CDR1 and CDR2 from the germline V gene are SGHVS and FQNEAQ. This CDR3 has 14 amino acids. In regard to this clonotype: As yet, its antigen is unknown.

Time point in this sample: patch test 1, 2 weeks after DPC sensitization. Regarding treatment: therapeutic diphenylcyclopropenone sensitization with weekly scalp DPC. This sequence originates from a man aged 35 to 55 with alopecia areata. Some clones in this sample may be carry-over from other donors' samples. Specimen: whole blood, collected in connection with sensitization to the hapten diphenylcyclopropenone (DPC). This chain joins TRBV7-8 and TRBJ2-3; D may be TRBD2 (5 bases). The CDR3 sequence is CASSIQPAADTQYF. DNA for the CDR3: TGTGCCAGCAGCATTCAACCAGCGGCAGATACGCAGTATTTT. Full variable domain (rest looked up from reference TRBV7-8 and TRBJ2-3): GAGVSQSPRYKVAKRGQDVALRCDPISGHVSLFWYQQALGQGPEFLTYFQNEAQLDKSGLPSDRFFAERPEGSVSTLKIQRTQQEDSAVYLCASSIQPAADTQYFGPGTRLTVL.